This record covers a single T cell receptor beta chain. Its specificity is unknown. A library prepared for alpha chains yielded this beta chain as an off-target read; its size is of little meaning. Trimming took 0 bases from V and 8 from J; bases not matched to a gene: 3. CDR1 and CDR2 (germline): SGHTA, FQGNSA. The CDR3 length is 16 residues. Carried by each TCR cDNA molecule was a unique molecular identifier. TCRdb fed the 5' RACE reads into MiXCR, producing one record per CDR3 protein. The data contain some 16,000 distinct CDR3 sequences, about 6.7% of them singletons. Time point denoted: sample taken at primary tumor resection. The sequenced material consisted of unsorted whole RNA from tumor, nontumor lung or frozen PBMC. This sample was included in a study of spatial heterogeneity in lung cancer. Study at large: Each distinct TCR and UMI combination averaged more than ten appearances in raw reads.

Broader study findings: Tracking of ubiquitous and regional nonsynonymous mutations by counts of ubiquitous and regional expanded TCRs, respectively, was seen. Counts of expanded alpha and beta TCRs within tumors tracked the tumor nonsynonymous mutation count.

This clonotype was sampled from a female donor with early-stage non-small cell lung cancer. The chain has TRBV7-2 and TRBJ2-3, with 15 bases identical to TRBD2. The specimen was lung tumor tissue, collected at surgery. CDR3 loop: CASSLALGLAGGTQYF. CDR3 DNA sequence: TGTGCCAGCAGCTTAGCGTTGGGACTAGCGGGGGGTACGCAGTATTTT.